The T cell receptor beta chain under discussion was sequenced for a study of graft-versus-host responses after intestinal transplantation. The protocol was immunoSEQ multiplex PCR, while the TCRdb copy is restricted to in-frame clones and leaves out a portion. The data contain tens of thousands of clones, under 95% of them seen just once; the ten biggest clones take up about 2%. The V and J ends lost 4 bases and 6 bases, in that order; junction bases with no gene match: 10. The CDR3 runs to 15 residues. Germline CDR1 and CDR2: MNHNY and SVGAGI (reference sequence). In the case of this clone: The antigen is undetermined.

Sequences were derived from unstimulated CD8+ T cells sorted from spleen or lymph node cells, sampled before intestinal transplant. The source of this sequence is a human donor who received an intestinal transplant. The chain has TRBV6-6 and TRBJ1-1; the match to TRBD1 covers 8 bases. The CDR3 loop is CASSFNTGGIPEAFF. The CDR3 bases are TGTGCCAGCAGTTTTAATACAGGGGGTATCCCTGAAGCTTTCTTT.